This T cell receptor beta chain is drawn from a study of blood T cell repertoires in COVID-19 (dated by TCRdb to 2018 to 2020). About the full investigation: The collaborator samples originated in the United States, Italy and Spain and spanned the acute and convalescent phases of COVID-19. The prospective study material was composed of cDNA or gDNA derived from T cells, B-cell-depleted T cells, or PBMCs. The dataset comprised deeply sampled blood TCRbeta repertoires from subjects exposed to, actively infected with, or recovered from COVID-19. The repertoires were released in a freely available public database meant as a resource for research on the immune response to SARS-CoV-2. Samples were obtained from the ongoing ImmuneRACE study (first 160 participants) and from 1,254 subjects provided by 6 global collaborators. The sample metadata nearly always contained a de-identified subject ID, COVID-19 status, age in years and sex. Where available, HLA class I and class II types were obtained from metadata supplied by the sample provider rather than from assay-based typing. Broader findings and caveats from the paper: The quantity of clinical and demographic metadata differed by source and by participant and was supplied without curation.

In the prospective study, participants were roughly 18 to 95 years old, resided in fewer than 25 geographic areas of the United States, and were enrolled through a virtual design. To assign participants to cohorts, the prospective study relied on clinical history that participants themselves reported in a screening survey and a study questionnaire. Recovered participants in ImmuneRACE Cohort 3 were defined by two consecutive negative NP/OP PCR tests, clearance by a healthcare professional, or resolution of symptoms. In the prospective study, whole blood, serum and a nasopharyngeal or oropharyngeal swab were collected from each participant by mobile phlebotomists. Additional blood draws and questionnaires over an approximately 2-month period could optionally be provided by prospective study participants. Before DNA extraction, prospective study blood samples were shipped either frozen or at room temperature.

Comments on this clone: Its antigen specificity is not known. No quality values exist for individual bases; no much larger clone is one base distant.

The immunoSEQ Assay, a bias-controlled multiplex PCR, was used to amplify TCRbeta CDR3 regions from genomic DNA. The authors processed their data as follows. The number of nucleated cells in each sample was estimated from the amplification of reference gene primers within the assay. To quantify the absolute abundance of each unique TCRbeta CDR3 rearrangement, sequence reads were collapsed and filtered. For each sample, productive Simpson clonality was calculated as the square root of Simpson's diversity index over productive rearrangements. TCRdb took this table from immuneACCESS and kept in-frame rearrangements with V and J called. Such tables lack part of the clones; where checked against another copy, unresolved V genes explain under half of the gap, and the rest is unexplained. For V, J and clone size, that table is used; D and trimming come from the DNA. The sample yields 150,000 or so clones; over 60% were counted once. The ten most abundant clones make up roughly 2.9% of the sample.

From cysteine to phenylalanine, the CDR3 is 14 amino acids long. The DNA shown is the 42-base CDR3, in frame from base 1. The germline V gene gives CDR1 as MDHEN and CDR2 as SYDVKM. Trimmed from V: 6 bases; trimmed from J: 2 bases; junction bases lacking a gene match: 5. The sequenced material came from PBMCs or T cells enriched from blood (not recorded which). Rearrangement joined TRBV28 to TRBJ2-7; a stretch of 9 junction bases matches TRBD1. This receptor was obtained from a woman between 50 and 59 years old who had recovered from COVID-19. The CDR3 protein sequence reads: CASRSGTGTYEQYF. Here is the DNA: TGTGCCAGCAGATCCGGGACAGGGACCTACGAGCAGTACTTC. The full variable domain, completed from the reference TRBV28 and TRBJ2-7 proteins outside the CDR3, reads DVKVTQSSRYLVKRTGEKVFLECVQDMDHENMFWYRQDPGLGLRLIYFSYDVKMKEKGDIPEGYSVSREKKERFSLILESASTNQTSMYLCASRSGTGTYEQYFGPGTRLTVT.